This T cell receptor beta chain was sequenced in a study of T cells in Graves' hyperthyroidism and ophthalmopathy. Trimming removed 6 bases from V and 0 bases from J; junction bases left unmatched: 7. The CDR3 loop spans 17 amino acids. Germline V lookup: CDR1 SGHNT, CDR2 YENEEA. Amplification targeted TCR beta CDR3 regions from RNA transcripts. Researchers ran a first-round RT-PCR on the TCR CDR3 using the HTBI primer set. One entry per CDR3 protein results from TCRdb running MiXCR on the multiplex PCR reads. The data hold almost 500,000 distinct CDR3 sequences, with about 20% observed a single time. There are a few counts of this clonotype.

The genes are TRBV11-3 and TRBJ2-3, with 12 bases fitting TRBD2. Specimen: blood. This receptor was identified in a woman aged 65 to 85 with Graves' ophthalmopathy. The CDR3 loop is CASSRLAGAVSTDTQYF. The CDR3 coding sequence is TGTGCCAGCAGTCGACTAGCGGGAGCCGTAAGCACAGATACGCAGTATTTT.